The 9 T cell receptor beta chains below all came from one sample that was sequenced in a study of post-analysis software for immune sequencing data. General observations from the study: Comparison of patients with controls showed 4 to 6 TRBV segments more frequent in patients, TRBV5-6, TRBV5-1 and TRBV20-1 among them.

Their cognate antigens are unknown. Unique molecular identifiers had been added to the TCR beta cDNA libraries. TCRdb analysed the PCR reads with MiXCR anew, one entry per CDR3 protein. Altogether fewer than 850,000 distinct CDR3 sequences are present, approximately 44% being singletons, with the ten largest covering around 4.7%. The sequenced sample was blood. Receptors originate from a girl aged 5-17 years with multiple sclerosis.

There are a few counts of this clonotype. CDR3 nucleotide sequence: TGCAGCGTACTAGCGGGAGGGCCCGACAATGAGCAGTTCTTC. Translated, it gives CSVLAGGPDNEQFF. The J gene is TRBJ2-1, the V gene TRBV29-1, with 13 bases aligning to TRBD2. The V gene end was trimmed by 6 bases and the J gene end by 5 bases; junction bases not matched to a gene: 4. The CDR3 is 14 amino acids. Looked up from germline, CDR1 is SQVTM and CDR2 is ANQGSEA.

J is TRBJ2-4 and V is TRBV10-3; D is uncertain. The CDR3 is 13 residues long. CDR1 and CDR2 from the germline V gene are ENHRY and SYGVKD. Trimming shortened V by 6 bases and J by 10 bases, and 16 bases separated the two germline ends. DNA for the CDR3: TGTGCCATCAGCCCCGGGCCCAAAGAGATTCAGTACTTC. It is translated as CAISPGPKEIQYF.

V is TRBV29-1 and J is TRBJ2-5, with TRBD2 matching over 11 bases. Germline CDR1 and CDR2: SQVTM and ANQGSEA. This CDR3 has 15 residues. The trim removed 3 bases at V and 4 bases at J, leaving 7 bases unmatched. As DNA, the CDR3 is TGCAGCGTTGAGGCGGTAGCGGGGGGGCGAGAGACCCAGTACTTC. Its translation: CSVEAVAGGRETQYF.

The chain links TRBV20-1 to TRBJ1-2; 7 nucleotides line up with TRBD1. From germline, CDR1 is DFQATT and CDR2 SNEGSKA (reference sequence). The V gene end was trimmed by 3 bases and the J gene end by 8 bases; junction bases not matched to a gene: 9. The CDR3 totals 13 residues. DNA of the CDR3: TGCAGTGCTAGGGGAGGGGGCTCTCGCGGCTACACCTTC. This translates into CSARGGGSRGYTF.

The chain couples TRBV15 to TRBJ2-2; D gene ambiguous. The germline gives CDR1 LNHNV, CDR2 YYDKDF (reference sequence). The CDR3 runs 16 residues. V shed 0 bases and J shed 7 bases, with 15 bases lying between them. The CDR3 nucleotides are TGTGCCACCAGCAGAGATATTAGACCTGCGAACGGGGAGCTGTTTTTT. Translated, it gives CATSRDIRPANGELFF.

V gene TRBV10-3 combines with J gene TRBJ2-4; TRBD2 is a possible D gene (5 bases). CDR3 length: 15 residues. Deletions cut 6 bases from V and 0 bases from J, with 12 bases between. CDR1 is ENHRY and CDR2 is SYGVKD in the germline V gene. CDR3 region: CAISPAVLAKNIQYF. The CDR3 DNA reads TGTGCCATCAGCCCAGCGGTACTAGCCAAAAACATTCAGTACTTC.

This clonotype came up a few times. The chain uses TRBV4-3 and TRBJ1-2, with D maybe TRBD1 (6 bases). V was shortened by 0 bases and J by 4 bases, with 12 bases between the two germline ends. The V gene's germline CDR1 is LGHNA and CDR2 YSLEER. The CDR3 runs 15 residues. The CDR3 loop reads CASSQDRGDGYGYTF. The CDR3 coding sequence is TGCGCCAGCAGCCAAGATAGGGGGGACGGCTATGGCTACACCTTC.

This clonotype was detected a few times. The chain couples TRBV5-1 to TRBJ2-1, with no clear D. Germline V gene sequence: CDR1 SGHRS, CDR2 YFSETQ. The CDR3 loop spans 12 amino acids. V gave up 0 bases and J gave up 10 bases, with 8 bases separating them. The DNA of the CDR3 is TGCGCCAGCAGCTTGGGGATGGGGGAGCAGTTCTTC. This gives the protein CASSLGMGEQFF.

V usage is TRBV4-1 and J usage is TRBJ2-1, with 7 bases fitting TRBD2. The CDR3 contains 16 residues. Trimming took 0 bases from V and 5 from J; bases not matched to a gene: 7. The germline gives CDR1 MGHRA, CDR2 YSYEKL. The CDR3 region has the DNA TGCGCCAGCAGCCAAGATCCAGCGGGGACTGACAATGAGCAGTTCTTC. It encodes CASSQDPAGTDNEQFF.